This is a list of T cell receptor beta chains from one sample in a study of PD-1 blockade in classical Hodgkin lymphoma. Profiling relied on immunoSEQ multiplex PCR, and the TCRdb table lists in-frame clones only, not all of them. The data contain 100,000 or so clones, around 89% of them singletons. The specimen comprised peripheral blood mononuclear cells (PBMCs), sampled before the second cycle of nivolumab. The origin of the receptors is a human donor with classical Hodgkin lymphoma. Each CDR3 is given with its conserved first and last residue. A D gene is named only where the DNA matches it firmly. Only part of the rows carry a size: once, few, many, or a class if the clone is expanded.

TRBV30	.	TRBD2	TRBJ2-5	CAWSKSREAQYF	TGTGCCTGGAGTAAGTCCCGGGAGGCCCAGTACTTC
TRBV5-4	.	.	TRBJ2-3	CASSPGGQTTRTQYF	TGTGCCAGCAGCCCGGGGGGACAGACGACCCGTACGCAGTATTTT
TRBV27	.	.	TRBJ1-5	CASSSSSFRQPQHF	TGTGCCAGCAGTTCCTCCAGCTTTCGTCAGCCCCAGCATTTT
TRBV4-2	.	.	TRBJ1-4	CASSLGGGEGAADEKLFF	TGTGCCAGCAGCCTCGGGGGGGGTGAAGGGGCTGCGGATGAAAAACTGTTTTTT
TRBV27	.	TRBD2	TRBJ2-3	CASRNQGLAGSTDTQYF	TGTGCCAGCAGAAATCAGGGGCTAGCGGGAAGCACAGATACGCAGTATTTT
TRBV7-8	.	TRBD1	TRBJ2-1	CASTDRAPGNEQFF	TGTGCCAGCACAGACAGGGCCCCGGGGAATGAGCAGTTCTTC
TRBV4-2	.	TRBD2	TRBJ2-3	CASASLAGGITDTQYF	TGTGCCAGCGCTTCACTAGCGGGGGGGATCACAGATACGCAGTATTTT
TRBV19	.	.	TRBJ1-2	CASSWGDGGGYTF	TGTGCCAGTAGTTGGGGGGACGGAGGTGGCTACACCTTC
TRBV13	.	.	TRBJ1-3	CASSLAGPYSGNTIYF	TGTGCCAGCAGTCTAGCCGGCCCCTACTCTGGAAACACCATATATTTT
TRBV29-1	.	TRBD1	TRBJ1-1	CSVVHGQGWTEAFF	TGCAGCGTCGTCCACGGACAGGGATGGACTGAAGCTTTCTTT
TRBV4-1	once	TRBD1	TRBJ1-6	CASSQEGQGAAGTPLHF	TGCGCCAGCAGCCAAGAGGGACAGGGGGCGGCTGGAACACCCCTCCACTTT
TRBV12-5	.	.	TRBJ2-1	CASGLVLWGGDSYNEQFF	TGTGCTAGTGGTTTGGTACTGTGGGGGGGCGACTCCTACAATGAGCAGTTCTTC
TRBV9	once	TRBD1	TRBJ1-1	CASSGKGGPLTNTEAFF	TGTGCCAGCAGCGGAAAAGGGGGCCCTCTTACGAACACTGAAGCTTTCTTT
TRBV7-2	.	TRBD2	TRBJ2-3	CASSFRSGGNTDTQYF	TGTGCCAGCAGCTTCCGTAGCGGGGGTAACACAGATACGCAGTATTTT
TRBV4-1	.	.	TRBJ1-1	CASSQEVALGTEAFF	TGCGCCAGCAGCCAAGAAGTGGCGCTAGGGACTGAAGCTTTCTTT
TRBV4-2	few	TRBD2	TRBJ2-7	CASSQDLGGAYEQYF	TGTGCCAGCAGCCAAGACCTCGGGGGGGCCTACGAGCAGTACTTC
TRBV19	.	.	TRBJ1-5	CASSIRSGQNQPQHF	TGTGCCAGTAGTATAAGGTCAGGGCAGAATCAGCCCCAGCATTTT
TRBV19	few	TRBD2	TRBJ2-7	CASSIGLAEGEQYF	TGTGCCAGTAGTATCGGCCTAGCGGAAGGCGAGCAGTACTTC
TRBV5-1	.	.	TRBJ1-3	CASSKEVGGNGNTIYF	TGCGCCAGCAGCAAGGAAGTAGGGGGGAACGGAAACACCATATATTTT
TRBV10-3	.	.	TRBJ1-2	CAISDRGAVGYTF	TGTGCCATCAGTGATAGGGGGGCGGTTGGCTACACCTTC
TRBV4-3	once	.	TRBJ2-1	CASSQDKAGRSYNEQFF	TGCGCCAGCAGCCAAGATAAGGCGGGGAGGTCCTACAATGAGCAGTTCTTC
TRBV6-1	.	TRBD1	TRBJ1-5	CASSEGDRDSQPQHF	TGTGCCAGCAGTGAAGGGGACAGGGACAGTCAGCCCCAGCATTTT
TRBV7-3	.	.	TRBJ2-2	CASSLTGRITGELFF	TGTGCCAGCAGCCTCACAGGACGGATCACCGGGGAGCTGTTTTTT
TRBV9	.	.	TRBJ2-5	CASSAQPGRETQYF	TGTGCCAGCAGCGCACAACCTGGGAGGGAGACCCAGTACTTC
TRBV4-3	.	TRBD2	TRBJ2-7	CASSPSPGGGIYEQYF	TGCGCCAGCAGCCCTAGTCCCGGGGGGGGGATCTACGAGCAGTACTTC
TRBV13	.	.	TRBJ2-7	CASSLSGFYEQYF	TGTGCCAGCAGCTTATCAGGGTTCTACGAGCAGTACTTC
TRBV4-3	.	.	TRBJ1-1	CASSQGRRDIFDLKDTEAFF	TGCGCCAGCAGCCAAGGACGCCGGGACATATTCGATCTTAAGGACACTGAAGCTTTCTTT
TRBV18	.	.	TRBJ1-1	CASSSRTGEAFF	TGTGCCAGCTCATCCAGAACGGGTGAAGCTTTCTTT
TRBV29-1	.	.	TRBJ1-2	CSVASGRIYGYTF	TGCAGCGTTGCATCGGGACGGATCTATGGCTACACCTTC
TRBV5-8	.	.	TRBJ1-2	CASSLFRGQVTLWGYTF	TGTGCCAGCAGCCTATTCCGGGGGCAGGTCACTCTATGGGGCTACACCTTC
TRBV12-5	.	.	TRBJ1-2	CASGLVPTVGNYGYTF	TGTGCTAGTGGTTTGGTACCTACAGTAGGTAACTATGGCTACACCTTC
TRBV27	once	.	TRBJ2-5	CASSSLAARETQYF	TGTGCCAGCAGTTCCTTAGCCGCCCGAGAGACCCAGTACTTC
TRBV28	.	.	TRBJ2-1	CASSGPYNEQFF	TGTGCCAGCAGTGGTCCTTACAATGAGCAGTTCTTC
TRBV5-4	.	.	TRBJ2-7	CASSWGPYEQYF	TGTGCCAGCAGCTGGGGACCCTACGAGCAGTACTTC
TRBV7-2	.	TRBD2	TRBJ2-7	CATPVPGGSYEQYF	TGTGCCACCCCCGTGCCGGGGGGTAGCTACGAGCAGTACTTC
TRBV5-1	.	TRBD1	TRBJ2-7	CASSFRDRGHEQYF	TGCGCCAGCAGCTTCCGGGACAGGGGTCACGAGCAGTACTTC
TRBV4-1	.	.	TRBJ2-1	CASSQVGNNEQFF	TGCGCCAGCAGCCAAGTGGGAAACAATGAGCAGTTCTTC
TRBV19	.	TRBD1	TRBJ1-2	CASSIGTGANYGYTF	TGTGCCAGTAGTATAGGCACAGGGGCTAACTATGGCTACACCTTC
TRBV11-1	.	.	TRBJ1-6	CASSTQDGRGSPLHF	TGTGCCAGCAGCACCCAAGACGGGAGAGGGTCACCCCTCCACTTT
TRBV5-6	.	.	TRBJ1-2	CASSLWVGTHYGYTF	TGTGCCAGCAGCTTGTGGGTCGGGACCCACTATGGCTACACCTTC
TRBV5-1	few	.	TRBJ1-2	CASSSGGGSEDGYTF	TGCGCCAGCAGCTCCGGGGGGGGCTCAGAGGATGGCTACACCTTC
TRBV27	.	.	TRBJ1-2	CASCRAGEDGYTF	TGTGCCAGCTGTAGGGCAGGGGAAGATGGCTACACCTTC
TRBV4-2	.	.	TRBJ2-3	CASSQDWVGVSTDTQYF	TGTGCCAGCAGCCAAGATTGGGTGGGGGTGAGCACAGATACGCAGTATTTT
TRBV6-6	.	.	TRBJ1-6	CASSLKGEGYNSPLHF	TGTGCCAGCAGCCTTAAGGGGGAAGGGTATAATTCACCCCTCCACTTT
TRBV28	.	TRBD2	TRBJ2-1	CASSWASGVNEQFF	TGTGCCAGCAGTTGGGCTAGCGGGGTAAATGAGCAGTTCTTC
TRBV9	.	.	TRBJ2-3	CASSVDTDTQYF	TGTGCCAGCAGCGTAGATACAGATACGCAGTATTTT
TRBV11-2	.	.	TRBJ1-6	CASSSPGRDSPLHF	TGTGCCAGCAGCTCCCCGGGGAGGGATTCACCCCTCCACTTT
TRBV28	few	.	TRBJ1-1	CASHRQGRGTEAFF	TGTGCCAGTCATCGGCAGGGGCGCGGAACTGAAGCTTTCTTT
TRBV27	.	.	TRBJ2-1	CASSFGRLNNEQFF	TGTGCCAGCAGTTTCGGCCGGCTAAACAATGAGCAGTTCTTC
TRBV5-6	.	TRBD2	TRBJ2-1	CASSNSGGAGEQFF	TGTGCCAGCAGCAATAGCGGGGGGGCCGGTGAGCAGTTCTTC
TRBV6-6	.	.	TRBJ1-5	CASSYSIYGDQPQHF	TGTGCCAGCAGTTACTCGATCTACGGGGATCAGCCCCAGCATTTT
TRBV11-2	once	.	TRBJ1-1	CASSLVGTATTEAFF	TGTGCCAGCAGCTTAGTCGGGACGGCAACCACTGAAGCTTTCTTT
TRBV5-8	once	.	TRBJ1-5	CASSLTRGNQPQHF	TGTGCCAGCAGCTTAACTCGGGGCAATCAGCCCCAGCATTTT
TRBV27	.	.	TRBJ2-6	CASSPPRQYSGANVLTF	TGTGCCAGCAGTCCTCCCCGACAGTACTCTGGGGCCAACGTCCTGACTTTC
TRBV28	.	TRBD1	TRBJ1-2	CALQGGPSYGYTF	TGTGCCCTCCAGGGGGGGCCGTCCTATGGCTACACCTTC